The 19 T cell receptor beta chains below come from one sample, sequenced in a study of cytomegalovirus exposure and HLA in healthy donors. PCR involved 60 Vbeta and 13 Jbeta primers. The table came from immunoSEQ multiplex PCR; TCRdb's copy has only in-frame clones and leaves some out. The sample lists some 30,000 clones; around 80% were seen once. Sequencing was carried out using PBMCs. The receptors derive from a woman between 18 and 29 years old in good health and CMV-seronegative.

The genes are TRBV11-2 and TRBJ1-2; D is unresolved. The CDR3 is made up of 13 amino acids. Per the germline V gene, CDR1 is SGHAT and CDR2 is FQNNGV. V was shortened by 5 bases and J by 0 bases, with 7 bases between the two germline ends. The CDR3 here is CASSIRANYGYTF. In DNA form, the CDR3 reads TGTGCCAGCAGCATCCGGGCTAACTATGGCTACACCTTC.

This clone was observed a few times. The DNA of the CDR3 is TGCAGCGTTGAAGTCCCTATACGCTGGCAGTACTTC. It codes for CSVEVPIRWQYF. The V and J genes are TRBV29-1 and TRBJ2-7; D not certain. CDR1 is SQVTM, CDR2 ANQGSEA, per germline. The V and J ends lost 1 base and 9 bases respectively, with 13 bases between them. CDR3 length equals 12 residues.

This chain uses TRBV27 with TRBJ2-7, with D perhaps TRBD2 (5 bases). V lost 1 base and J lost 5, with 15 bases in between. The CDR3 contains 15 residues. The germline gives CDR1 MNHEY, CDR2 SMNVEV (reference sequence). The CDR3 DNA follows: TGTGCCAGCAGTTTATTAGGACGGGGTGGCCACGAGCAGTACTTC. Residues: CASSLLGRGGHEQYF.

The V call is TRBV27, the J call TRBJ1-4; 8 bases fit TRBD1. The CDR3 runs 14 residues. Germline CDR1 is MNHEY and CDR2 is SMNVEV (reference sequence). J gave up 8 bases and V 6 bases, and 8 bases lay outside the gene matches. The DNA for the CDR3 is TGTGCCAGCAGCTCGGACAGGGTAGGAGAAAAACTGTTTTTT. Protein: CASSSDRVGEKLFF.

The rearrangement links TRBV15 to TRBJ2-3, with 11 nucleotides matching TRBD1. In germline, CDR1 is LNHNV, CDR2 YYDKDF (reference sequence). The trim removed 0 bases at V and 7 bases at J, leaving 6 bases unmatched. The CDR3 totals 16 residues. The CDR3 spells CATSRDRTGGYHTQYF. CDR3 sequence (DNA): TGTGCCACCAGCAGAGATCGGACAGGGGGCTACCATACGCAGTATTTT.

The chain links TRBV10-3 to TRBJ1-4; 11 nucleotides line up with TRBD1. After removal of 6 bases from V and 10 bases from J, the junction contained 7 bases not matched to a gene. The CDR3 contains 14 residues. Germline loops: CDR1 ENHRY, CDR2 SYGVKD. CDR3 protein: CAISPGTGGRKLFF. The CDR3 DNA sequence: TGTGCCATCAGCCCCGGGACAGGGGGAAGAAAACTGTTTTTT.

The V call is TRBV28, the J call TRBJ1-2; the match to TRBD1 covers 8 bases. J was trimmed by 4 bases and V by 5 bases; bases with no gene match: 6. CDR3 length equals 14 residues. Germline values: CDR1 MDHEN, CDR2 SYDVKM. As DNA, the CDR3 is TGTGCCAGCAGTGGCTACAGGGGGGTCTATGGCTACACCTTC. It specifies CASSGYRGVYGYTF.

The chain employs TRBV9 and TRBJ2-3; D might be TRBD2 (5 bases). This CDR3 has 15 residues. The germline V gene has CDR1 SGDLS and CDR2 YYNGEE. Trimming stripped 0 bases from V and 2 bases from J, with 10 bases between. CDR3 nucleotides: TGTGCCAGCAGCGTAGCGAGCGGCGTCACAGATACGCAGTATTTT. It encodes CASSVASGVTDTQYF.

CDR3 in DNA: TGTGCCAGCACCGGACAGGGCGGGCTGGTTGCTGAAGCTTTCTTT. It translates to CASTGQGGLVAEAFF. The chain combines TRBV6-4 with TRBJ1-1, with 8 bases matching TRBD1. The CDR3 totals 15 residues. Looked up from germline, CDR1 is MRHNA and CDR2 is SNTAGT. V was pared by 7 bases and J by 6 bases, with 13 bases of the junction left unmatched.

Comments on this clone: At one boundary the junction diverges from the germline segment, which might be a read error. The V gene is TRBV19, the J gene TRBJ1-2, with 7 bases matching TRBD1. The CDR3 contains 11 residues. Looked up from germline, CDR1 is LNHDA and CDR2 is SQIVND (reference sequence). The CDR3 is CASYNRGTYPF. The CDR3 region has the DNA TGTGCCAGCTATAACAGGGGAACCTACCCCTTC.

This clone was observed a handful of times. The chain carries TRBV5-4 and TRBJ2-7, with 13 positions matching TRBD2. Germline CDR1 and CDR2: SGHNT and YYREEE (reference sequence). CDR3 length equals 17 residues. The junction had 14 bases not matched to a gene; V was cut back by 5 bases and J by 6 bases. The CDR3 bases are TGTGCCAGCAGTTATGGACAGCCCGGGACTAGCGGGGTCGAGCAGTACTTC. Translated, it gives CASSYGQPGTSGVEQYF.

The chain combines TRBV7-9 with TRBJ2-7, with 7 bases that match TRBD1. Trimming cost V 8 bases and J 9 bases; bases outside gene matches: 13. There are 13 residues in the CDR3. Germline V gene sequence: CDR1 SEHNR, CDR2 FQNEAQ (reference sequence). CDR3 region: CASGRRDSSGQYF. CDR3 nucleotides: TGTGCCAGCGGGCGACGGGACAGCTCCGGGCAGTACTTC. The full variable domain, with the rest looked up from reference TRBV7-9 and TRBJ2-7, is DTGVSQNPRHKITKRGQNVTFRCDPISEHNRLYWYRQTLGQGPEFLTYFQNEAQLEKSRLLSDRFSAERPKGSFSTLEIQRTEQGDSAMYLCASGRRDSSGQYFGPGTRLTVT.

The rearrangement uses TRBV4-1 and TRBJ2-7; D is possibly TRBD2 (5 bases). The V gene's germline CDR1 is MGHRA and CDR2 YSYEKL. Trimming removed 5 bases at V and 1 base at J, with 18 bases between. The CDR3 sequence is 16 residues long. CDR3 sequence: CASSIIGGGSSYEQYF. In nucleotides, the CDR3 is TGCGCCAGCAGCATCATCGGCGGAGGATCATCCTACGAGCAGTACTTC.

The rearrangement links TRBV9 to TRBJ2-7; 7 nucleotides agree with TRBD1. Germline trimming cut 4 bases from V and 2 bases from J; bases unmatched to any gene: 9. Germline values: CDR1 SGDLS, CDR2 YYNGEE. The CDR3 is made up of 15 amino acids. The CDR3 bases are TGTGCCAGCAGCCCTGAGCCGGGACAGACCTACGAGCAGTACTTC. Protein product: CASSPEPGQTYEQYF.

The chain couples TRBV28 to TRBJ2-1; 10 bases align to TRBD1. V was clipped by 4 bases and J by 6 bases; unmatched bases: 6. The CDR3 length is 15 residues. CDR1 and CDR2 from the germline V gene are MDHEN and SYDVKM. CDR3 in amino acids: CASSSGQGMANEQFF. The CDR3 DNA is TGTGCCAGCAGTTCGGGACAGGGGATGGCCAATGAGCAGTTCTTC.

This chain uses TRBV5-1 with TRBJ1-5; D is undetermined. This CDR3 has 13 amino acids. With 1 base removed from V and 0 bases from J, the gap between germline ends came to 2 bases. Germline CDR1 reads SGHRS; CDR2 reads YFSETQ. Here the CDR3 reads CASSLLSNQPQHF. The CDR3 DNA reads as TGCGCCAGCAGCTTGCTTAGCAATCAGCCCCAGCATTTT. The entire variable domain, with the rest obtained from reference TRBV5-1 and TRBJ1-5, is as follows: KAGVTQTPRYLIKTRGQQVTLSCSPISGHRSVSWYQQTPGQGLQFLFEYFSETQRNKGNFPGRFSGRQFSNSRSEMNVSTLELGDSALYLCASSLLSNQPQHFGDGTRLSIL.

The chain couples TRBV19 to TRBJ2-2; 7 bases line up with TRBD1. The CDR3 is made up of 17 amino acids. With 3 bases clipped from V and 2 bases from J, the junction kept 9 bases outside the gene matches. CDR1 and CDR2 from the germline V gene are LNHDA and SQIVND (reference sequence). The CDR3 DNA follows: TGTGCCAGTAGTATCAGGGGGAAGCGGTTAAACACCGGGGAGCTGTTTTTT. Amino acid sequence: CASSIRGKRLNTGELFF.

The CDR3 DNA is TGTGCCAGTAGTTCGACTTCCCCCCGGTTCGGCGCCAAGGCGGGCGAGCAGTACTTC. It is translated as CASSSTSPRFGAKAGEQYF. The chain combines TRBV19 with TRBJ2-7; maybe TRBD2 (5 bases). V gave up 5 bases and J gave up 6 bases, with 32 bases separating them. The CDR3 runs 19 residues. CDR1 LNHDA and CDR2 SQIVND come from the germline V gene (reference sequence).

The genes are TRBV9 and TRBJ2-4; TRBD2 agrees at 8 bases. The V gene's germline CDR1 is SGDLS and CDR2 YYNGEE. V dropped 0 bases and J dropped 1; count of bases not matched to a gene: 0. The CDR3 loop spans 15 amino acids. CDR3 DNA: TGTGCCAGCAGCGTAGCGGGGGGGGCCAAAAACATTCAGTACTTC. Translated: CASSVAGGAKNIQYF.